The sequence of this T cell receptor (beta chain) was determined in a study of identical twins. TCRdb ran MiXCR on the 5' RACE reads and lists one entry per CDR3 protein. The sample has fewer than 650,000 distinct CDR3 sequences, 9.6% seen once. Everyone who donated was a healthy Caucasian. CDR1 and CDR2 (germline): KGHDR, SFDVKD. The CDR3 loop spans 17 amino acids. V lost 8 bases and J lost 0, with 19 bases in between. The sample holds a few counts of this clonotype. The data were also submitted as part of a second study, on yellow fever vaccine responses in identical twins.

The sample comprised PBMCs. The source of this sequence is a woman aged 18-29 years in good health. This chain connects TRBV24-1 to TRBJ1-5; D is unresolved. The CDR3 is CATIAEGGPYSNQPQHF. The CDR3 bases are TGTGCCACCATCGCAGAGGGAGGGCCCTATAGCAATCAGCCCCAGCATTTT.